Presented here are 9 T cell receptor beta chains from one specimen sequenced in a study of T cell repertoires in cytomegalovirus infection. Their antigens are not known. TCRdb passed the reads through MiXCR, listing each CDR3 protein once. Here the sample spans about 830,000 distinct CDR3 sequences, about 30% being singletons. The sequences come from cultured CD8+ T cells from PBMCs, collected from culture after CMV antigen stimulation. The receptors originated from a human donor in good health (CMV status not recorded). Some clones in this sample may be carry-over from other donors' samples.

This clonotype was observed a few times. This chain uses TRBV7-2 with TRBJ2-5, with TRBD2 matching over 16 bases. CDR1 and CDR2 (germline): SGHTA, FQGNSA. V trimming: 2 bases; J trimming: 5 bases; junction bases outside the gene matches: 8. This CDR3 region has 18 residues. CDR3 coding DNA: TGTGCCAGCAGCTTACTAGGGACTAGCGGGGGGGCGAGGGAGACCCAGTACTTC. Its protein product is CASSLLGTSGGARETQYF.

CDR3 DNA sequence: TGTGCCAGCAGAAGCACAGGGGCTCAACTCCAGCATTTT. Translated: CASRSTGAQLQHF. V gene TRBV6-5 combines with J gene TRBJ1-5, with 7 bases matching TRBD1. Germline-derived CDR1 and CDR2 are MNHEY and SVGAGI. The CDR3 totals 13 residues. V lost 6 bases, J lost 12 bases, and 11 bases stayed unmatched.

This clonotype was picked up many times. J is TRBJ2-1 and V is TRBV7-2; a possible D gene is TRBD1 (6 bases). With 5 bases removed from V and 4 bases from J, the gap between germline ends came to 12 bases. Germline V gene sequence: CDR1 SGHTA, CDR2 FQGNSA. This CDR3 is built from 14 residues. For the CDR3, the DNA is TGTGCCAGCAGCAACGAGGGGGTATACAATGAGCAGTTCTTC. Its protein product is CASSNEGVYNEQFF.

For the CDR3, the DNA is TGTGCCAGCAGTTTTTCGGGACTAGCGGAATACACCGGGGAGCTGTTTTTT. It codes for CASSFSGLAEYTGELFF. The V and J genes are TRBV7-6 and TRBJ2-2; 11 bases line up with TRBD2. The CDR3 is made up of 17 amino acids. Germline lookup yields CDR1 SGHVS and CDR2 FNYEAQ. Trimming cost V 6 bases and J 3 bases; bases outside gene matches: 9.

This clonotype was observed a few times. The chain joins TRBV27 to TRBJ2-1; D might be TRBD1 (6 bases). V lost 4 bases to trimming and J lost 15 bases, with 22 bases between them. Per the germline V gene, CDR1 is MNHEY and CDR2 is SMNVEV (reference sequence). CDR3 length: 14 residues. The DNA of the CDR3 is TGTGCCAGCAGTTCGCAGGGGCCCACCCCAAGCAGGTTCTTC. This codes for CASSSQGPTPSRFF.

The sample holds a few counts of this clonotype. The chain uses TRBV7-9 and TRBJ1-2, with 7 nucleotides matching TRBD1. V was pared by 11 bases and J by 2 bases, with 11 bases of the junction left unmatched. CDR3 size: 14 residues. From germline, CDR1 is SEHNR and CDR2 FQNEAQ (reference sequence). The CDR3 spells CAEEATGVNYGYTF. CDR3 bases: TGTGCCGAGGAGGCCACAGGGGTAAACTATGGCTACACCTTC.

The table lists this clonotype with many counts. This rearrangement joins TRBV7-6 to TRBJ2-1, with 15 bases aligning to TRBD2. From germline, CDR1 is SGHVS and CDR2 FNYEAQ. The trim removed 5 bases at V and 9 bases at J, leaving 5 bases unmatched. CDR3 length: 15 residues. CDR3 loop: CASSKGLAGGTEQFF. For the CDR3, the DNA is TGTGCCAGCAGCAAGGGACTAGCGGGGGGTACTGAGCAGTTCTTC.

This chain links TRBV6-5 with TRBJ2-3, with D possibly TRBD1 on 6 matching bases. The germline V and J ends were trimmed by 6 bases and 4 bases, with 8 bases remaining between them. The CDR3 is 12 amino acids. Per germline, CDR1 MNHEY and CDR2 SVGAGI. The CDR3 is CASRSGADTQYF. The DNA for the CDR3 is TGTGCCAGCAGGTCAGGGGCAGATACGCAGTATTTT.

The chain is built from TRBV28 and TRBJ1-4; D uncertain. CDR1 and CDR2 from the germline V gene are MDHEN and SYDVKM. Trimming removed 3 bases at V and 0 bases at J, with 20 bases between. There are 19 residues in the CDR3. The CDR3 loop is CASSFPRSAVDSTNEKLFF. CDR3 DNA: TGTGCCAGCAGTTTCCCGAGATCCGCAGTGGACTCAACTAATGAAAAACTGTTTTTT.